What follows are 31 T cell receptor beta chains derived from one specimen sequenced in a study of T cells in Graves' hyperthyroidism and ophthalmopathy. There were TCR beta CDR3 regions amplified from RNA transcripts. In the first-round RT-PCR of the TCR CDR3, the HTBI primer set was used. Each CDR3 protein gets one entry after TCRdb re-called the multiplex PCR reads with MiXCR. The sample gives fewer than 350,000 distinct CDR3 sequences, roughly 18% of which show up once; 15% to 19% is in the top ten. The source material was blood. Receptors originate from a woman aged 40 to 50 with Graves' ophthalmopathy.

At least ten counts were recorded for this clonotype. The chain is built from TRBV28 and TRBJ1-1; 9 bases map to TRBD1. The V and J ends lost 5 bases and 5 bases, in that order; junction bases with no gene match: 9. This CDR3 is 15 amino acids long. CDR1 is MDHEN and CDR2 is SYDVKM in the germline V gene. The CDR3 DNA follows: TGTGCCAGCAGTCCGACAGGGGGGACAAGTACTGAAGCTTTCTTT. Its protein is CASSPTGGTSTEAFF.

This clonotype was seen at least ten times. CDR3: CASSWNRNLSYEQYF. The CDR3 DNA is TGTGCCAGCAGTTGGAACAGGAATCTCTCCTACGAGCAGTACTTC. This rearrangement joins TRBV27 to TRBJ2-7, with D possibly matching TRBD1 (5 bases). V was pared by 4 bases and J by 0 bases, with 13 bases between. The germline V gene encodes CDR1 MNHEY and CDR2 SMNVEV (reference sequence). The CDR3 runs 15 residues.

In its sample, this clonotype was seen many times. The rearrangement joins TRBV30 to TRBJ2-5, with 7 bases identical to TRBD2. J lost 3 bases, V lost 7 bases, and 8 bases had no gene match. Germline CDR1 and CDR2: GTSNPN and SVGIG (reference sequence). The CDR3 extends over 13 amino acids. The CDR3 sequence is CAYQTSQKETQYF. The DNA of the CDR3 is TGTGCCTACCAGACTAGCCAAAAAGAGACCCAGTACTTC.

This clonotype was seen many times. As DNA, the CDR3 is TGTGCCAGCAGCTTATGGGCTAGCGGGAGGGCGGGTTACGAGCAGTACTTC. Its translation is CASSLWASGRAGYEQYF. The V and J genes are TRBV7-2 and TRBJ2-7; 12 nucleotides line up with TRBD2. The CDR3 is made up of 17 amino acids. J gave up 4 bases and V 2 bases, and 9 bases lay outside the gene matches. From germline, CDR1 is SGHTA and CDR2 FQGNSA. The full variable domain, its missing parts supplied by reference TRBV7-2 and TRBJ2-7, is GAGVSQSPSNKVTEKGKDVELRCDPISGHTALYWYRQSLGQGLEFLIYFQGNSAPDKSGLPSDRFSAERTGGSVSTLTIQRTQQEDSAVYLCASSLWASGRAGYEQYFGPGTRLTVT.

This clonotype was counted ten times or more. This rearrangement joins TRBV5-1 to TRBJ2-5; D possibly uses TRBD1 or TRBD2 (6 bases each). Trimming took off 0 bases at V and 4 bases at J, with 10 bases between the two ends. Germline V gene lookup returns CDR1 SGHRS and CDR2 YFSETQ. This CDR3 contains 14 residues. The CDR3 spells CASSLEGGTETQYF. The CDR3 region has the DNA TGCGCCAGCAGCTTGGAGGGGGGAACAGAGACCCAGTACTTC.

Details on this clonotype: One end of the junction varies from germline; a read error may be responsible. The chain carries TRBV28 and TRBJ2-7; D remains unclear. This CDR3 region has 14 residues. Per the germline V gene, CDR1 is MDHEN and CDR2 is SYDVKM. The CDR3 here is CASSHGLLSYEQYF. CDR3 DNA sequence: TGTGCCAGCAGTCACGGATTACTGTCCTACGAGCAGTACTTT.

In regard to this clonotype: A much bigger clone sits one base away, suggesting this may be a read error. V usage is TRBV20-1 and J usage is TRBJ1-1; a possible D gene is TRBD1 (6 bases). Germline CDR1 DFQATT, CDR2 SNEGSKA (reference sequence). The CDR3 length is 13 residues. V was pared by 7 bases and J by 7 bases, with 19 bases between. The CDR3 region is CSVAGAVLSEAFF. CDR3 DNA sequence: TGCAGTGTTGCAGGGGCGGTTCTTAGTGAAGCTTTCTTT.

This clonotype was counted ten times or more. This sequence joins TRBV27 and TRBJ2-2; 8 bases map to TRBD1. The V and J ends lost 4 bases and 7 bases, in that order; junction bases with no gene match: 11. The germline CDR1 and CDR2 sequences are MNHEY and SMNVEV (reference sequence). The CDR3 sequence is 16 residues long. In nucleotides, the CDR3 is TGTGCCAGCAGTTCTTCATGGACAGGGAAAATCGGGGAGCTGTTTTTT. Protein sequence: CASSSSWTGKIGELFF.

This clonotype showed up many times. The rearrangement links TRBV29-1 to TRBJ2-7; the match to TRBD1 covers 12 bases. With V trimmed by 5 bases and J by 4 bases, 6 bases remained unmatched. Germline CDR1 reads SQVTM; CDR2 reads ANQGSEA. CDR3 length: 14 amino acids. CDR3 sequence (DNA): TGCAGCGTTACCGGGACAGGGGGCAGATACGAGCAGTACTTC. It is translated as CSVTGTGGRYEQYF.

Ten or more counts support this clonotype. The chain uses TRBV12-3 or TRBV12-4 and TRBJ1-2; maybe TRBD1 (5 bases). The CDR3 spans 14 residues. V lost 11 bases to trimming and J lost 2 bases, with 18 bases between them. The CDR3 spells CASTTRGANYGYTF. The CDR3 DNA reads as TGTGCCTCTACGACAAGGGGCGCCAACTATGGCTACACCTTC.

This clonotype was seen ten or more times. The CDR3 bases are TGTGCCAGCAGCCACGGGACAGGGGATCAGCCCCAGCATTTT. This sequence encodes CASSHGTGDQPQHF. The chain has TRBV7-9 and TRBJ1-5; 10 bases fit TRBD1. CDR1 SEHNR and CDR2 FQNEAQ come from the germline V gene (reference sequence). The CDR3 is 14 amino acids. The ends lost 5 bases at V and 5 bases at J; junction bases unmatched: 3.

Many counts were recorded for this clonotype. CDR3 sequence reads: CASSLGSKTGSGNTIYF. The CDR3 region has the DNA TGTGCCAGCAGCTTAGGATCCAAGACAGGCTCTGGAAACACCATATATTTT. The chain carries TRBV13 and TRBJ1-3; tentative D call: TRBD1 (6 bases). CDR3 length: 17 amino acids. CDR1 and CDR2 (germline): PRHDT, FYEKMQ (reference sequence). Trimming took 0 bases from V and 0 from J, leaving 12 bases between them.

This clonotype was seen at least ten times. The V gene is TRBV7-3, the J gene TRBJ2-7; D is ambiguous. The CDR3 runs 14 residues. CDR1 is SGHTA and CDR2 is FQGTGA in the germline V gene. Trimming cost V 4 bases and J 6 bases, with 16 bases left between them. DNA for the CDR3: TGTGCCAGCAGCTCCGACCCCTCGGGCGGCGAGCAGTACTTC. It is translated as CASSSDPSGGEQYF.

On this clonotype itself: This sequence may be a read error, since a much larger clone differs from it by one base. This sequence joins TRBV28 and TRBJ1-5, with TRBD1 matching 7 bases. Germline assignment: CDR1 MDHEN and CDR2 SYDVKM. Unmatched junction bases numbered 9, after V lost 3 bases and J lost 7 bases. The CDR3 spans 15 residues. The CDR3: CASSFTGVHGQPQHF. The DNA for the CDR3 is TGTGCCAGCAGTTTCACAGGGGTCCACGGACAGCCCCAGCATTTT.

This clonotype was detected ten times or more. The chain joins TRBV6-5 to TRBJ2-7, with TRBD1 matching 8 bases. The CDR3 has 14 amino acids. The junction had 9 bases not matched to a gene; V was cut back by 6 bases and J by 5 bases. The V gene's germline CDR1 is MNHEY and CDR2 SVGAGI. The CDR3 reads CASRIRTGWDEQYF. DNA of the CDR3: TGTGCCAGCAGAATTAGGACAGGGTGGGACGAGCAGTACTTC.

A remark on this clonotype: The germline gene is not matched at one end of the junction; a read error may be the cause. The J gene is TRBJ2-7, the V gene TRBV28; no definite D call. The CDR3 runs to 14 residues. The germline gives CDR1 MDHEN, CDR2 SYDVKM. The CDR3: CATRPVKGRYEQSF. In nucleotides, the CDR3 is TGTGCCACACGACCGGTGAAGGGCCGATACGAGCAGTCCTTC.

Concerning this clonotype: A clone one base away is much larger, so this may be a read error. This chain links TRBV3-1 with TRBJ1-2; D is unclear. There are 12 residues in the CDR3. CDR1 is LGHDT and CDR2 is YNNKEL in the germline V gene (reference sequence). CDR3 loop: CASSHGGSGHTF. The CDR3 nucleotides are TGTGCCAGCAGCCATGGAGGGTCTGGCCACACCTTC.

This clonotype was seen at least ten times. The CDR3 loop reads CSANDRGGNEQYF. CDR3 nucleotide sequence: TGCAGTGCAAACGACAGGGGTGGCAACGAGCAGTACTTC. The V gene is TRBV20-1, the J gene TRBJ2-7, with 8 bases identical to TRBD1. The CDR3 spans 13 residues. V lost 6 bases and J lost 5; bases outside the gene matches: 9. CDR1 is DFQATT and CDR2 is SNEGSKA in the germline V gene (reference sequence).

This clonotype was observed many times. The genes are TRBV10-3 and TRBJ2-7, with a tentative D call TRBD2 (6 bases). Trimming removed 0 bases from V and 4 bases from J, with 16 bases in between. This CDR3 comprises 16 residues. The V gene's germline CDR1 is ENHRY and CDR2 SYGVKD. The CDR3 DNA reads TGTGCCATCAGTGAGTCGGACGGGGGATTTAGGTACGAGCAGTACTTC. Protein sequence: CAISESDGGFRYEQYF.

Many counts were recorded for this clonotype. The CDR3 DNA is TGCAGTGCTAGAGAGATTTCAGGGGGCACTGAAGCTTTCTTT. Translation gives CSAREISGGTEAFF. The V and J genes are TRBV20-1 and TRBJ1-1, with 7 bases that match TRBD1. The J segment lost 4 bases and the V segment lost 0 bases, leaving 5 bases of the junction unmatched. In germline, CDR1 is DFQATT, CDR2 SNEGSKA (reference sequence). The CDR3 is 14 amino acids.

The rearrangement uses TRBV9 and TRBJ1-1; D is unresolved. Germline CDR1 is SGDLS and CDR2 is YYNGEE. V lost 4 bases to trimming and J lost 4 bases, with 14 bases between them. The CDR3 covers 14 residues. The CDR3 reads CASSPEAPFTEAFF. The CDR3 bases are TGTGCCAGCAGCCCCGAGGCGCCCTTCACTGAAGCTTTCTTT. The full variable domain, rest sourced from reference TRBV9 and TRBJ1-1, is DSGVTQTPKHLITATGQRVTLRCSPRSGDLSVYWYQQSLDQGLQFLIQYYNGEERAKGNILERFSAQQFPDLHSELNLSSLELGDSALYFCASSPEAPFTEAFFGQGTRLTVV.

Many counts were recorded for this clonotype. The rearrangement joins TRBV20-1 to TRBJ1-5; 7 bases match TRBD1. V lost 3 bases and J lost 7; bases outside the gene matches: 6. CDR3 length equals 13 residues. Per the germline V gene, CDR1 is DFQATT and CDR2 is SNEGSKA (reference sequence). CDR3 in DNA: TGCAGTGCTAGTGTGACAGGGCAACAGCCCCAGCATTTT. Translated, it gives CSASVTGQQPQHF.

This clonotype was recorded many times. The chain recombines TRBV6-1 with TRBJ2-5; the D gene is possibly TRBD1 (7 bases). The V end lost 7 bases, the J end lost 7 bases, and 22 bases lay between the germline ends. The CDR3 is 15 residues long. The germline V gene encodes CDR1 MNHNS and CDR2 SASEGT. In DNA form, the CDR3 reads TGTGCCAGCACCACCTGGGGGGCAGGGGGTGCGACCCAGTACTTC. Its translation is CASTTWGAGGATQYF.

The table lists this clonotype with many counts. The chain uses TRBV19 and TRBJ1-1; maybe TRBD1 (5 bases). The CDR3 loop spans 16 amino acids. The germline CDR1 and CDR2 sequences are LNHDA and SQIVND (reference sequence). Trimming shortened V by 7 bases and J by 1 base, and 19 bases separated the two germline ends. This CDR3 reads CASILLGTRQNTEAFF. CDR3 coding DNA: TGTGCCAGTATCCTATTGGGGACGAGGCAGAACACTGAAGCTTTCTTT.

This clonotype was detected many times. A much larger clone lies a single base off, so this may be a read error. A read error is likely, as this CDR3 ends without the conserved phenylalanine or tryptophan. The CDR3 protein is CASSLWDRSSYEQYL. The CDR3 nucleotides are TGTGCCAGCAGTTTATGGGACAGGAGCTCCTACGAGCAGTACCTC. The J gene is TRBJ2-7, the V gene TRBV28, with 7 bases that match TRBD1. The V gene's germline CDR1 is MDHEN and CDR2 SYDVKM. The CDR3 totals 15 residues. V shed 0 bases, J shed 0 bases, and the junction held 2 bases outside the gene matches.

At least ten counts were recorded for this clonotype. Given a much more abundant clone one base away, this may be a read error. The chain recombines TRBV12-3 or TRBV12-4 with TRBJ1-5; D ambiguous. The CDR3 consists of 13 residues. V dropped 5 bases and J dropped 9 bases, with 14 bases sitting between them. The CDR3 DNA sequence: TGTGCCAGCAGTCCGGACGGCGATCGGCCCCAGCATTTT. Protein product: CASSPDGDRPQHF.

This clonotype was picked up many times. The chain employs TRBV20-1 and TRBJ1-2; 9 bases are shared with TRBD1. There are 18 residues in the CDR3. Losses at the gene ends were 0 bases for V and 3 bases for J; bases not matched to a gene: 14. Germline assignment: CDR1 DFQATT and CDR2 SNEGSKA (reference sequence). CDR3 residues: CSAREYGDRAVVDYGYTF. The CDR3 DNA reads as TGCAGTGCTAGAGAATATGGGGACAGGGCGGTTGTAGACTATGGCTACACCTTC.

This clonotype was recorded many times. This chain joins TRBV29-1 and TRBJ1-1; D call uncertain. The CDR3 consists of 11 residues. Germline CDR1 reads SQVTM; CDR2 reads ANQGSEA. V gave up 4 bases and J gave up 1 base, with 4 bases separating them. Here the CDR3 reads CSVVKNTEAFF. As DNA, the CDR3 is TGCAGCGTTGTTAAGAACACTGAAGCTTTCTTT.

This clonotype has at least ten counts. V and J are TRBV12-3 or TRBV12-4 and TRBJ2-7; 9 nucleotides line up with TRBD2. This CDR3 is built from 14 residues. V was clipped by 6 bases and J by 3 bases; unmatched bases: 6. The CDR3 spells CASRPSGTFYEQYF. The CDR3, as DNA: TGTGCCAGCAGACCTAGCGGGACGTTCTACGAGCAGTACTTC.

This clonotype was detected many times. V usage is TRBV29-1 and J usage is TRBJ2-2; D remains ambiguous. Trimming left V 0 bases short and J 6 bases short, with 5 bases between. Germline CDR1 and CDR2: SQVTM and ANQGSEA. This CDR3 has 12 amino acids. The CDR3 DNA is TGCAGCGTTGAAGATGGGGCCGGGGAGCTGTTTTTT. This gives the protein CSVEDGAGELFF.

This clonotype has ten or more counts. The gene calls are TRBV29-1 and TRBJ2-7, with TRBD1 matching 8 bases. V lost 6 bases to trimming and J lost 1 base; unmatched junction nucleotides: 8. CDR3 length equals 14 residues. Germline V gives CDR1 SQVTM, CDR2 ANQGSEA. In DNA form, the CDR3 reads TGCAGCGTCGCCTCCGGACAGGGTTCCTACGAGCAGTACTTC. This translates into CSVASGQGSYEQYF.